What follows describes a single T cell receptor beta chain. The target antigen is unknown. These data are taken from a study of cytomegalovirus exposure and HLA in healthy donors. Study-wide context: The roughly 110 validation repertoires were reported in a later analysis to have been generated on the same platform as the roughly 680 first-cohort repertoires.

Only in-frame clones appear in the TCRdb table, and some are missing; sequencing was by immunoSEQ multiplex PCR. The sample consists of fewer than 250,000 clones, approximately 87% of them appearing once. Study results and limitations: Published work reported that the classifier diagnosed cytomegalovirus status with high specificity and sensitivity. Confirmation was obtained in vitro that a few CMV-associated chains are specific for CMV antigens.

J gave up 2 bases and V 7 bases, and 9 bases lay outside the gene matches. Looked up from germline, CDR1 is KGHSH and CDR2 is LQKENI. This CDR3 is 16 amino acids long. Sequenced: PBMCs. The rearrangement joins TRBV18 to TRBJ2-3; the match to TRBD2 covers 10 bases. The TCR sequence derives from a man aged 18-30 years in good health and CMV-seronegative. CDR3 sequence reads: CASFRTSGGLTDTQYF. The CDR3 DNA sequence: TGTGCCAGCTTTAGGACTAGCGGAGGACTCACAGATACGCAGTATTTT. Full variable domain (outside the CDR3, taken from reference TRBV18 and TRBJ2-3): NAGVMQNPRHLVRRRGQEARLRCSPMKGHSHVYWYRQLPEEGLKFMVYLQKENIIDESGMPKERFSAEFPKEGPSILRIQQVVRGDSAAYFCASFRTSGGLTDTQYFGPGTRLTVL.